This entry features one TCR beta chain sequence. The antigen is undetermined. The sample belongs to a study of T cell repertoires in cytomegalovirus infection. About the study: The study used recently identified HLA-C-restricted and well-studied HLA-B-restricted CMV epitopes. Both CMV infection and a matching HLA type were indicated by public TCR beta signatures.

The CDR3 length is 13 residues. Trimming stripped 3 bases from V and 4 bases from J, with 12 bases between. The V gene's germline CDR1 is DFQATT and CDR2 SNEGSKA (reference sequence). Study-wide points: In two of eight donors, the top clonotype was HLA-C-restricted CMV-specific.

TCRdb itself ran the reads through MiXCR, one entry per CDR3 protein. The sample holds approximately 470,000 distinct CDR3 sequences; about 39% are singletons and the top ten take about 39%. The sample here was cultured PBMCs, taken from culture after CMV antigen stimulation. The TCR sequence derives from a human donor in good health (CMV status not recorded). Some clones in this sample may be carry-over from other donors' samples. This chain uses TRBV20-1 with TRBJ1-2, with D maybe TRBD1 (5 bases). The CDR3 is CSARGSGFYGYTF. The DNA for the CDR3 is TGCAGTGCTAGGGGGTCAGGGTTCTATGGCTACACCTTC.